The clone carrying this T cell receptor (beta chain) was seen many times. Its antigen is currently unknown. Next came a second PCR, run for about 7 to 12 cycles, which used a sample-barcoded 5' primer along with a J-beta primer mix. TCRdb processed the 5' RACE reads anew with MiXCR; each CDR3 protein has one entry. Among about 650,000 distinct CDR3 sequences listed, 32% were seen once. This specimen belongs to a study of blood T cells in healthy people across ages. Study-wide context: Researchers report that template switching captured about one barcoded beta molecule per two T cells.

Study outcomes and limitations: PBMCs that were unsorted prevented a conclusive naive versus antigen-experienced comparison. Samples with more naive T cells showed higher observed beta diversity. The fall in TCR beta diversity per million T cells was roughly linear with age.

Germline CDR1 reads MNHEY; CDR2 reads SVGAGI. The CDR3 runs 13 residues. The V segment lost 8 bases and the J segment 4 bases; nucleotides outside the gene matches: 7. Sample: blood. The clonotype was recovered from an elderly woman in good health. The chain is built from TRBV6-5 and TRBJ2-5; 7 bases are a match to TRBD1. The CDR3 here is CASGRGRLETQYF. The CDR3 DNA sequence: TGTGCCAGCGGAAGGGGGCGATTAGAGACCCAGTACTTC.